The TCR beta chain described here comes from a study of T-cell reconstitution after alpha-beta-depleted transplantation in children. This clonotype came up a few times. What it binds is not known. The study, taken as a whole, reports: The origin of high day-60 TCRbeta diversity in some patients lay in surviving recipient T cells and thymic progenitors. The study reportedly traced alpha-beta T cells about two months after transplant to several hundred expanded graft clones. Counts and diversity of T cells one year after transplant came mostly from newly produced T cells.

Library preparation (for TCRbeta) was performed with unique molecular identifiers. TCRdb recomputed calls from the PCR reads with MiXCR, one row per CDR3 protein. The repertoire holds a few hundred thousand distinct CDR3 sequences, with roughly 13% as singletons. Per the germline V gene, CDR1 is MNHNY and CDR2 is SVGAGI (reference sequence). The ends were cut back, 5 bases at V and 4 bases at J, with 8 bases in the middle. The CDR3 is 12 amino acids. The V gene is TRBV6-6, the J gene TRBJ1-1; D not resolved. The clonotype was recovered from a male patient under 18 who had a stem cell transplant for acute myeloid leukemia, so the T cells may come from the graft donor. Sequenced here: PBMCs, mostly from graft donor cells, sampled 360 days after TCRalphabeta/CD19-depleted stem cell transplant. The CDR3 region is CASSGPSTEAFF. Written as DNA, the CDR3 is TGTGCCAGCAGTGGACCGAGCACTGAAGCTTTCTTT.